The 12 T cell receptor beta chains given below trace back to one sample, sequenced in a study of cytotoxic CD8 clonotypes in ibrutinib-treated CLL. Method: immunoSEQ multiplex PCR; TCRdb's copy keeps in-frame clones and lacks some. The sample holds around 310,000 clones; about 77% are singletons and the top ten take about 6.3%. The sample here was PBMCs, taken before ibrutinib treatment. Source of these receptors: a human donor with chronic lymphocytic leukemia.

This chain links TRBV7-2 with TRBJ1-1, with D perhaps TRBD1 (5 bases). Trimming stripped 5 bases from V and 4 bases from J, with 11 bases between. Germline CDR1 is SGHTA and CDR2 is FQGNSA. The CDR3 runs 13 residues. CDR3 residues: CASSVRAGTEAFF. The CDR3 nucleotides read TGTGCCAGCAGCGTCAGGGCTGGCACTGAAGCTTTCTTT. The variable domain in full, with the rest retrieved from reference TRBV7-2 and TRBJ1-1, is GAGVSQSPSNKVTEKGKDVELRCDPISGHTALYWYRQSLGQGLEFLIYFQGNSAPDKSGLPSDRFSAERTGGSVSTLTIQRTQQEDSAVYLCASSVRAGTEAFFGQGTRLTVV.

This rearrangement joins TRBV28 to TRBJ2-7; D is perhaps TRBD2 (5 bases). From germline, CDR1 is MDHEN and CDR2 SYDVKM. The V gene lost 3 bases and the J gene lost 3 bases, with 6 bases spanning the gap. CDR3 length: 12 amino acids. The CDR3 here is CASSLRVYEQYF. In nucleotides, the CDR3 is TGTGCCAGCAGTTTGAGGGTCTACGAGCAGTACTTC. Together with reference TRBV28 and TRBJ2-7, the CDR3 gives the full variable domain: DVKVTQSSRYLVKRTGEKVFLECVQDMDHENMFWYRQDPGLGLRLIYFSYDVKMKEKGDIPEGYSVSREKKERFSLILESASTNQTSMYLCASSLRVYEQYFGPGTRLTVT.

Comments on this clone: Other DNA sequences within the sample encode an identical CDR3. The V and J genes are TRBV30 and TRBJ2-7; perhaps TRBD1 as D (5 bases). CDR1 and CDR2 (germline): GTSNPN, SVGIG (reference sequence). The CDR3 covers 14 residues. V lost 0 bases and J lost 0, with 9 bases in between. In nucleotides, the CDR3 is TGTGCCTGGAGTGTTAGGGGTCTCTCCTACGAGCAGTACTTC. Protein sequence: CAWSVRGLSYEQYF.

The chain carries TRBV5-4 and TRBJ1-5, with TRBD1 as a possible D gene (5 bases). Looked up from germline, CDR1 is SGHNT and CDR2 is YYREEE (reference sequence). The CDR3 spans 14 residues. The V gene lost 1 base and the J gene lost 4 bases, with 9 bases spanning the gap. CDR3 in amino acids: CASSLRGENQPQHF. For the CDR3, the DNA is TGTGCCAGCAGCTTGCGGGGGGAGAATCAGCCCCAGCATTTT.

The chain's CDR3 is CASSLYGSSYNEQFF. CDR3 nucleotides: TGCGCCAGCAGCTTGTACGGGAGCTCCTACAATGAGCAGTTCTTC. The gene calls are TRBV5-1 and TRBJ2-1, with TRBD2 as a possible D gene (6 bases). The CDR3 contains 15 residues. Germline CDR1 is SGHRS and CDR2 is YFSETQ. V lost 1 base to trimming and J lost 0 bases, with 8 bases between them. Together with reference TRBV5-1 and TRBJ2-1, the CDR3 gives the full variable domain: KAGVTQTPRYLIKTRGQQVTLSCSPISGHRSVSWYQQTPGQGLQFLFEYFSETQRNKGNFPGRFSGRQFSNSRSEMNVSTLELGDSALYLCASSLYGSSYNEQFFGPGTRLTVL.

The V call is TRBV6-6, the J call TRBJ2-6; no reliable D call. Per germline, CDR1 MNHNY and CDR2 SVGAGI (reference sequence). The V end lost 8 bases, the J end lost 2 bases, and 4 bases lay between the germline ends. The CDR3 totals 12 residues. The CDR3 reads CASETGANVLTF. The CDR3 bases are TGTGCCAGCGAAACTGGGGCCAACGTCCTGACTTTC.

The gene calls are TRBV9 and TRBJ2-5, with TRBD2 as a possible D gene (5 bases). The ends were cut back, 3 bases at V and 3 bases at J, with 15 bases in the middle. The CDR3 is made up of 15 amino acids. Germline loops: CDR1 SGDLS, CDR2 YYNGEE. The CDR3 loop reads CASSAYGPGKETQYF. CDR3 nucleotides: TGTGCCAGCAGCGCGTATGGACCGGGAAAAGAGACCCAGTACTTC.

This clone was seen a handful of times. The chain carries TRBV28 and TRBJ1-4, with TRBD1 as a possible D gene (5 bases). V was trimmed by 10 bases and J by 13 bases, leaving 25 bases between them. Germline CDR1 reads MDHEN; CDR2 reads SYDVKM. The CDR3 runs 14 residues. CDR3: CATRRGSSASGLFF. DNA of the CDR3: TGTGCCACCAGACGGGGCTCCTCCGCCTCAGGACTGTTTTTT.

In its sample, this clone was seen a few times. The chain couples TRBV9 to TRBJ2-1; no reliable D call. CDR3 length: 15 residues. Trimming cost V 3 bases and J 2 bases, with 12 bases left between them. Germline lookup yields CDR1 SGDLS and CDR2 YYNGEE. The CDR3 protein is CASSGQPNTYNEQFF. The CDR3 DNA follows: TGTGCCAGCAGCGGCCAACCTAATACCTACAATGAGCAGTTCTTC.

The rearrangement joins TRBV5-1 to TRBJ2-3; 8 nucleotides match TRBD2. With V trimmed by 0 bases and J by 1 base, 4 bases remained unmatched. This CDR3 has 16 amino acids. Germline V gene lookup returns CDR1 SGHRS and CDR2 YFSETQ. CDR3 nucleotide sequence: TGCGCCAGCAGCTTGGCCGGAGCGGGAGGCACAGATACGCAGTATTTT. Translating gives CASSLAGAGGTDTQYF.

The J gene is TRBJ1-1, the V gene TRBV18; weak D call: TRBD1 (5 bases). The CDR3 spans 16 residues. Between the trimmed V and J ends, which lost 0 bases and 6 bases, there was a span of 17 bases. Germline V gives CDR1 KGHSH, CDR2 LQKENI. Here the CDR3 reads CASSPPGTAGGAEAFF. The CDR3 DNA is TGTGCCAGCTCACCACCGGGTACAGCCGGGGGGGCTGAAGCTTTCTTT. Filled out from reference TRBV18 and TRBJ1-1, the complete variable domain reads NAGVMQNPRHLVRRRGQEARLRCSPMKGHSHVYWYRQLPEEGLKFMVYLQKENIIDESGMPKERFSAEFPKEGPSILRIQQVVRGDSAAYFCASSPPGTAGGAEAFFGQGTRLTVV.

The J gene is TRBJ2-3, the V gene TRBV27, with D possibly matching TRBD1 (5 bases). Germline-derived CDR1 and CDR2 are MNHEY and SMNVEV (reference sequence). This CDR3 is 13 amino acids long. V was trimmed by 7 bases and J by 2 bases, leaving 10 bases between them. The CDR3 nucleotides read TGTGCCAGCACGACAGAATACACAGATACGCAGTATTTT. As protein: CASTTEYTDTQYF.